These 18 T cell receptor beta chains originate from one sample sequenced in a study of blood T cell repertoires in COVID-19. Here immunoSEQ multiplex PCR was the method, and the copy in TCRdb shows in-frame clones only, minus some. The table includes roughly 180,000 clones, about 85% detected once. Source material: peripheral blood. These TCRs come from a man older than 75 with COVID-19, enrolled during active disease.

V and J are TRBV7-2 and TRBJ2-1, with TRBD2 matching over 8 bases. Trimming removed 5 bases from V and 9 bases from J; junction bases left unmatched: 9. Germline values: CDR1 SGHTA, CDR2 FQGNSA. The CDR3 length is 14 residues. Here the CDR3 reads CASSPQTGGGEQFF. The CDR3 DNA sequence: TGTGCCAGCAGCCCCCAAACGGGGGGGGGTGAGCAGTTCTTC.

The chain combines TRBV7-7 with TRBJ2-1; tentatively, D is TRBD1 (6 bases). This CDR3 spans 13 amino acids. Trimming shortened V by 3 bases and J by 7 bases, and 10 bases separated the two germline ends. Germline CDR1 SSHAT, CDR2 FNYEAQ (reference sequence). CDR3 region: CASSFDRKNEQFF. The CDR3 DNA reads TGTGCCAGCAGCTTTGACAGGAAGAATGAGCAGTTCTTC.

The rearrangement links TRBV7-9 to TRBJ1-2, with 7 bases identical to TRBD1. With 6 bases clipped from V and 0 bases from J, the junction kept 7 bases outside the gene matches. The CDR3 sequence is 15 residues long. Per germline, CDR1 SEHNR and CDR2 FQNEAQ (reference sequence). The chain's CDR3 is CASRPNRGSNYGYTF. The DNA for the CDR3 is TGTGCCAGCAGGCCAAACAGGGGATCTAACTATGGCTACACCTTC.

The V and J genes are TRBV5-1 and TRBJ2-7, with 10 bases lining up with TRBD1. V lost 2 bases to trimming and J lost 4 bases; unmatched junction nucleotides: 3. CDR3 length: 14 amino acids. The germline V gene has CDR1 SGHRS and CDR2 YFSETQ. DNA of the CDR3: TGCGCCAGCAGCTTTTCGGGACAGGGGTACGAGCAGTACTTC. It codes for CASSFSGQGYEQYF.

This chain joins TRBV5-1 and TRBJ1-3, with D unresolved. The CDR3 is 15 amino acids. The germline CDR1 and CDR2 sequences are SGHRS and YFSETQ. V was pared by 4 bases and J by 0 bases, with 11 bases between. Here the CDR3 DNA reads TGCGCCAGCAGCCCCCCGGGGAGCTCTGGAAACACCATATATTTT. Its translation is CASSPPGSSGNTIYF.

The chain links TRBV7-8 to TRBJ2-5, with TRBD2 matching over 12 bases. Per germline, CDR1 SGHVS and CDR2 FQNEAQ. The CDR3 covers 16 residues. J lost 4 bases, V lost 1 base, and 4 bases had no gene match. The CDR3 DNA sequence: TGTGCCAGCAGCTTAGATCCTAGCGGGGGGGCAGAGACCCAGTACTTC. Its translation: CASSLDPSGGAETQYF.

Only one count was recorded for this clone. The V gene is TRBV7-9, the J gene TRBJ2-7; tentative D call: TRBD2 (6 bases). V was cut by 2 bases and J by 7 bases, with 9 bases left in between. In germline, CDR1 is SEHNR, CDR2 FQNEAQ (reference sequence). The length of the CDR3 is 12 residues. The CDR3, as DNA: TGTGCCAGCAGCTTATCGGCGGGGGAGCAGTACTTC. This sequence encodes CASSLSAGEQYF. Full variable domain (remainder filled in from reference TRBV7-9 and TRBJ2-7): DTGVSQNPRHKITKRGQNVTFRCDPISEHNRLYWYRQTLGQGPEFLTYFQNEAQLEKSRLLSDRFSAERPKGSFSTLEIQRTEQGDSAMYLCASSLSAGEQYFGPGTRLTVT.

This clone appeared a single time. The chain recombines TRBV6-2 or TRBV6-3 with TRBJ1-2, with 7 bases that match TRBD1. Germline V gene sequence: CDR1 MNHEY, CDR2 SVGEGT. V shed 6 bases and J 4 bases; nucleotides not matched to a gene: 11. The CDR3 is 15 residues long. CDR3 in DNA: TGTGCCAGCAGCCAGACAGGGCATGGGAGCTATGGCTACACCTTC. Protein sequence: CASSQTGHGSYGYTF.

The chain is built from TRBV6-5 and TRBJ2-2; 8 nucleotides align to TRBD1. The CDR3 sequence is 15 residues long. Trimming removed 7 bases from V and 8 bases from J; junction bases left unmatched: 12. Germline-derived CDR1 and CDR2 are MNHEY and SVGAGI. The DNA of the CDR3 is TGTGCCAGCACCTGGGGCAGGGGGCCCCGTGGGGAGCTGTTTTTT. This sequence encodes CASTWGRGPRGELFF.

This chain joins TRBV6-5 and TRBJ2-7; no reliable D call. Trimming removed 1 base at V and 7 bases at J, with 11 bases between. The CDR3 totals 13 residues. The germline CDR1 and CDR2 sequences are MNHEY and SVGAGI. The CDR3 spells CASSYFLAGEQYF. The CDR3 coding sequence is TGTGCCAGCAGTTACTTCCTTGCAGGAGAGCAGTACTTC.

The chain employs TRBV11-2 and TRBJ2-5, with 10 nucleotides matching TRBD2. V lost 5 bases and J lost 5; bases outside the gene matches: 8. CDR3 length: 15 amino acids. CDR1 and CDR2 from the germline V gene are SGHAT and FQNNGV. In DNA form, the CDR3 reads TGTGCCAGCAGCGTGGGACTAGCGTCAGCGGAGACCCAGTACTTC. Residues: CASSVGLASAETQYF.

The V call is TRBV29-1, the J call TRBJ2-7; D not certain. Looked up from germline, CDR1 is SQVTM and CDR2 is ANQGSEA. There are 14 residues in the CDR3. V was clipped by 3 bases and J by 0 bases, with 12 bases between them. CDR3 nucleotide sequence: TGCAGCGTTGATGGCAGGTACCACTCCTACGAGCAGTACTTC. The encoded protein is CSVDGRYHSYEQYF.

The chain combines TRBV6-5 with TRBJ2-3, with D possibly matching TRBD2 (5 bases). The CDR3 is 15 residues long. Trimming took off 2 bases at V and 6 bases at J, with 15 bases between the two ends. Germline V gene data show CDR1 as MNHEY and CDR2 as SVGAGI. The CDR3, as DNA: TGTGCCAGCAGTTACGGGCTAGCTGGGCGGGATACGCAGTATTTT. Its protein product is CASSYGLAGRDTQYF.

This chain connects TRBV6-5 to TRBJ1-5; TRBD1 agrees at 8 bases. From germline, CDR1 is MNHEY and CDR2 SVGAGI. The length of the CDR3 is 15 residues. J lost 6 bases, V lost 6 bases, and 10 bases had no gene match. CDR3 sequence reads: CASSLRGRFGQPQHF. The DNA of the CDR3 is TGTGCCAGCAGCCTCAGGGGGCGCTTCGGTCAGCCCCAGCATTTT.

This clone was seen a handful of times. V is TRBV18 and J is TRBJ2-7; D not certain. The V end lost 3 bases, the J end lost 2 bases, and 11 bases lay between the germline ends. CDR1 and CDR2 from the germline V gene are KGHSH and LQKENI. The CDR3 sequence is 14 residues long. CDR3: CASSPGFSAYEQYF. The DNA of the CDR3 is TGTGCCAGCTCACCGGGCTTTTCTGCCTACGAGCAGTACTTC.

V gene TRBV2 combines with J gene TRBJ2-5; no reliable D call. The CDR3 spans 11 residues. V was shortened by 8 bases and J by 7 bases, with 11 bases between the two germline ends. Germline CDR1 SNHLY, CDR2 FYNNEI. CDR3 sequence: CASGQVPTQYF. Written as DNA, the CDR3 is TGTGCCAGCGGCCAAGTCCCGACCCAGTACTTC.

CDR3 DNA: TGTGCCAGCAGCCCCTACGACAGGCGGCCCCCCTACGAGCAGTACTTC. Residues: CASSPYDRRPPYEQYF. The chain uses TRBV3-1 (or the pseudogene TRBV3-2) and TRBJ2-7; perhaps TRBD1 as D (6 bases). This CDR3 region has 16 residues. Trimming left V 4 bases short and J 2 bases short, with 18 bases between. The germline V gene has CDR1 LGHDT and CDR2 YNNKEL (reference sequence).

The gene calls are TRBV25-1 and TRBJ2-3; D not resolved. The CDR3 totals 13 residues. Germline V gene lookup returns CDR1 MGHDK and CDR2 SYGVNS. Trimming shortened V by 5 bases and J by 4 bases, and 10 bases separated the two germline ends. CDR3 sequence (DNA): TGTGCCAGCAGTCCCCCTCAGGCAGATACGCAGTATTTT. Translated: CASSPPQADTQYF.